This is a list of T cell receptor beta chains from one sample in a study of neoadjuvant nivolumab and ipilimumab in lung cancer. Sequencing used immunoSEQ multiplex PCR; TCRdb keeps in-frame clones, though not all of them. The table has tens of thousands of clones, 80% to 90% seen once. The input for sequencing was blood, taken before neoadjuvant nivolumab, alone or with ipilimumab. The receptors originated from an adult with non-small cell lung cancer. Some clones in this sample may be carry-over from other donors' samples. The CDR3 runs from the conserved cysteine through the conserved F or W. The D gene is left open where the match is weak. Part of the rows lack a size; the others show once, few, many or a class for expanded clones.

cdr3_length	j_call	d_call	v_call	clone_size	cdr3_aa	cdr3_nt
16	TRBJ2-7	TRBD2	TRBV7-2	NA	CASSLESASGSREQYF	TGTGCCAGCAGCTTAGAGTCGGCTAGCGGGAGTCGCGAGCAGTACTTC
13	TRBJ1-2	NA	TRBV5-5	NA	CASSLEYDYGYTF	TGTGCCAGCAGTTTAGAGTATGACTATGGCTACACCTTC
13	TRBJ1-3	NA	TRBV9	NA	CASSQGSGNTIYF	TGTGCCAGCAGCCAGGGATCTGGAAACACCATATATTTT
15	TRBJ2-6	NA	TRBV7-9	NA	CASSFEGFGANVLTF	TGTGCCAGCAGCTTCGAGGGATTTGGGGCCAACGTCCTGACTTTC
18	TRBJ2-2	NA	TRBV27	NA	CASSWGPQGGTVSGELFF	TGTGCCAGCAGCTGGGGGCCCCAGGGAGGGACGGTTTCCGGGGAGCTGTTTTTT
15	TRBJ1-2	TRBD1	TRBV28	NA	CASSSPSGTGDGYTF	TGTGCCAGCAGTTCCCCCTCCGGGACAGGCGATGGCTACACCTTC
15	TRBJ1-2	NA	TRBV5-5	NA	CASSFGPGPNYGYTF	TGTGCCAGCAGCTTCGGTCCGGGGCCGAACTATGGCTACACCTTC
14	TRBJ2-2	TRBD2	TRBV7-8	NA	CASSLAGNTGELFF	TGTGCCAGCAGCCTAGCGGGGAACACCGGGGAGCTGTTTTTT
16	TRBJ1-3	TRBD1	TRBV18	NA	CASSPTRDSSGNTIYF	TGTGCCAGCTCACCTACAAGGGACAGCTCTGGAAACACCATATATTTT
15	TRBJ2-6	NA	TRBV6-4	NA	CASSDSSSGANVLTF	TGTGCCAGCAGTGACTCGAGCTCTGGGGCCAACGTCCTGACTTTC
15	TRBJ1-2	TRBD1	TRBV6-5	NA	CASSLYRTGEYGYTF	TGTGCCAGCAGCCTCTACCGGACAGGGGAGTATGGCTACACCTTC
15	TRBJ1-1	TRBD1	TRBV18	NA	CASSPKTGTNTEAFF	TGTGCCAGCTCACCTAAGACAGGGACGAACACTGAAGCTTTCTTT
13	TRBJ2-3	NA	TRBV6-5	NA	CASKLAVTDTQYF	TGTGCCAGCAAGCTAGCCGTCACAGATACGCAGTATTTT
13	TRBJ1-2	NA	TRBV5-6	NA	CASSLQGPYGYTF	TGTGCCAGCAGCCTACAGGGACCCTATGGCTACACCTTC
14	TRBJ2-7	TRBD2	TRBV5-1	few	CASSLVVAGDEQYF	TGCGCCAGCAGCTTGGTGGTAGCGGGAGACGAGCAGTACTTC
11	TRBJ2-7	NA	TRBV18	NA	CASSSAYEQYF	TGTGCCAGCTCATCAGCCTACGAGCAGTACTTC
15	TRBJ2-7	NA	TRBV11-1	NA	CASSLAEVFSYEQYF	TGTGCCAGCAGCTTAGCGGAGGTTTTTTCCTACGAGCAGTACTTC
16	TRBJ2-7	NA	TRBV5-5	NA	CASSLATGRVSYEQYF	TGTGCCAGCAGCCTCGCGACAGGGAGGGTCTCCTACGAGCAGTACTTC
12	TRBJ1-2	NA	TRBV2	NA	CASSDWGLGYTF	TGTGCCAGCAGTGATTGGGGTCTCGGCTACACCTTC
12	TRBJ2-1	NA	TRBV11-3	NA	CASSTRGHEQFF	TGTGCCAGCAGCACTCGGGGACACGAGCAGTTCTTC
15	TRBJ2-2	NA	TRBV19	few	CASNTGPGGSGELFF	TGTGCCAGTAATACCGGACCCGGAGGATCCGGGGAGCTGTTTTTT
14	TRBJ2-3	NA	TRBV7-7	NA	CASSASGGGNTQYF	TGTGCTAGCAGCGCTAGCGGAGGGGGGAATACGCAGTATTTT
14	TRBJ2-5	NA	TRBV2	NA	CASSGRAGPETQYF	TGTGCCAGCAGTGGGAGGGCAGGGCCGGAGACCCAGTACTTC
13	TRBJ2-1	NA	TRBV7-2	once	CASSLELFNEQFF	TGTGCCAGCAGCTTAGAACTATTCAATGAGCAGTTCTTC
13	TRBJ2-1	NA	TRBV18	NA	CASSPPSGNEQFF	TGTGCCAGCTCACCACCTAGTGGGAATGAGCAGTTCTTC
13	TRBJ2-7	TRBD2	TRBV5-4	once	CAAGRDYSYEQYF	TGTGCCGCCGGCCGGGACTACTCCTACGAGCAGTACTTC
16	TRBJ2-5	TRBD2	TRBV9	NA	CASSKGTSGSQETQYF	TGTGCCAGCAGCAAAGGTACTAGCGGGTCCCAAGAGACCCAGTACTTC
16	TRBJ2-5	TRBD2	TRBV11-2	NA	CASSLDGSGRGETQYF	TGTGCCAGCAGCTTAGATGGTAGCGGGAGGGGAGAGACCCAGTACTTC
13	TRBJ2-2	NA	TRBV7-9	NA	CASSRGSLGELFF	TGTGCCAGCAGCCGGGGGAGTTTGGGGGAGCTGTTTTTT
15	TRBJ1-1	NA	TRBV6-1	NA	CASSEGWGWNTEAFF	TGTGCCAGCAGTGAAGGGTGGGGGTGGAACACTGAAGCTTTCTTT
13	TRBJ1-1	NA	TRBV5-5	NA	CASSPLEGTEAFF	TGTGCCAGCAGCCCTCTAGAGGGGACTGAAGCTTTCTTT
12	TRBJ2-7	NA	TRBV29-1	NA	CSVAHGSYEQYF	TGCAGCGTTGCACATGGAAGTTACGAGCAGTACTTC
16	TRBJ2-7	TRBD2	TRBV15	NA	CATSRAGLAGDLEQYF	TGTGCCACCAGCAGAGCAGGACTAGCGGGAGATCTCGAGCAGTACTTC
15	TRBJ2-3	NA	TRBV5-4	NA	CASSFGGQYTDTQYF	TGTGCCAGCAGCTTCGGCGGACAGTACACAGATACGCAGTATTTT
14	TRBJ2-5	TRBD2	TRBV7-2	once	CASSRTSGKETQYF	TGTGCCAGCAGCCGCACTAGCGGGAAAGAGACCCAGTACTTC
11	TRBJ1-2	NA	TRBV20-1	NA	CSSPGPEGYTF	TGCAGTTCTCCTGGACCGGAGGGCTACACCTTC
14	TRBJ2-5	TRBD2	TRBV5-6	NA	CASSLGTREETQYF	TGTGCCAGCAGCTTGGGGACTAGAGAGGAGACCCAGTACTTC
12	TRBJ1-2	TRBD1	TRBV7-9	few	CASSTGVYGYTF	TGTGCCAGCAGCACAGGGGTCTATGGCTACACCTTC
16	TRBJ1-1	NA	TRBV5-4	NA	CASSLGVAGRNTEAFF	TGTGCCAGCAGCTTGGGGGTGGCAGGGAGGAACACTGAAGCTTTCTTT
14	TRBJ2-1	NA	TRBV5-1	NA	CASTRQGIGNEQFF	TGCGCCAGCACCCGGCAGGGGATAGGCAATGAGCAGTTCTTC
12	TRBJ1-1	NA	TRBV30	once	CAWKAGPTEAFF	TGTGCCTGGAAGGCAGGGCCCACTGAAGCTTTCTTT
16	TRBJ2-5	NA	TRBV5-1	NA	CASSLSGGVTGETQYF	TGCGCCAGCAGCTTATCAGGCGGAGTCACAGGGGAGACCCAGTACTTC
16	TRBJ2-3	TRBD2	TRBV7-3	NA	CASSSLAGGAWDTQYF	TGTGCCAGCAGCTCCCTAGCGGGAGGGGCATGGGATACGCAGTATTTT
13	TRBJ2-7	NA	TRBV7-9	once	CAGGDRNTYEQYF	TGTGCCGGGGGGGACAGGAATACCTACGAGCAGTACTTC
14	TRBJ2-7	NA	TRBV30	NA	CAWSVEGSFYEQYF	TGTGCCTGGAGTGTGGAGGGGTCGTTCTACGAGCAGTACTTC
15	TRBJ1-2	NA	TRBV5-4	NA	CASSLVGRNDYGYTF	TGTGCCAGCAGCTTGGTTGGTAGGAACGACTATGGCTACACCTTC
14	TRBJ2-5	NA	TRBV19	once	CASSTLMAKETQYF	TGTGCCAGTAGTACCCTCATGGCCAAAGAGACCCAGTACTTC
13	TRBJ1-4	NA	TRBV29-1	NA	CSVASRFNEKLFF	TGCAGCGTTGCGTCCCGGTTTAATGAAAAACTGTTTTTT
13	TRBJ2-5	NA	TRBV7-2	NA	CASSLGSQQTQYF	TGTGCCAGCAGCTTGGGCTCCCAGCAGACCCAGTACTTC
15	TRBJ2-7	NA	TRBV11-2	few	CASSLDEARQKEQYF	TGTGCCAGCAGCTTAGACGAGGCCAGGCAGAAAGAGCAGTACTTC
11	TRBJ2-1	NA	TRBV28	few	CASSKRDEQFF	TGTGCCAGCAGTAAGCGAGATGAGCAGTTCTTC
14	TRBJ2-5	TRBD1	TRBV19	NA	CASRPHRGQETQYF	TGTGCCAGTAGGCCCCACAGGGGTCAGGAGACCCAGTACTTC
16	TRBJ2-1	NA	TRBV9	once	CASSVGLALSYNEQFF	TGTGCCAGCAGCGTAGGTCTAGCCCTCTCCTACAATGAGCAGTTCTTC
11	TRBJ2-2	NA	TRBV6-5	NA	CASSSIGELFF	TGTGCCAGCAGCTCAATCGGGGAGCTGTTTTTT